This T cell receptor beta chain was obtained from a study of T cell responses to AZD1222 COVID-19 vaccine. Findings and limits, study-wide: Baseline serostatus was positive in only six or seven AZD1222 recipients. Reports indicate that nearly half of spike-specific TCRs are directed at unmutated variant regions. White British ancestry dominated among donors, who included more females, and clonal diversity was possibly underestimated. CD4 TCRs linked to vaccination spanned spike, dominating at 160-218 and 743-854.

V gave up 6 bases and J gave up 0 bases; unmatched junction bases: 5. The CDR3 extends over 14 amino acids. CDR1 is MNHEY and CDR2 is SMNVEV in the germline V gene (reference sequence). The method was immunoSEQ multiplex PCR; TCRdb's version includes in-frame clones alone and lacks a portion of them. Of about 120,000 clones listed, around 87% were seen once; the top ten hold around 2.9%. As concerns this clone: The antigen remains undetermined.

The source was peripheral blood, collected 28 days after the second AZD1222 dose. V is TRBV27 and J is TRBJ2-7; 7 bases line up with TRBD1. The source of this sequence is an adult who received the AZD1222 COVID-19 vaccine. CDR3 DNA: TGTGCCAGCAGCCCGACAGGGAGCTCCTACGAGCAGTACTTC. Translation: CASSPTGSSYEQYF.